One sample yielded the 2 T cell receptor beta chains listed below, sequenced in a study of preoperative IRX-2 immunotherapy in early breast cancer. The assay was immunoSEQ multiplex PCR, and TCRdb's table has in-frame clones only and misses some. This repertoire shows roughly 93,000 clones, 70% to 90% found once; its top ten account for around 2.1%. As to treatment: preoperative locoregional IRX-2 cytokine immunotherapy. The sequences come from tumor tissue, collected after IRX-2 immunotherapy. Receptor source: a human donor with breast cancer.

The CDR3 DNA is TGCGCCAGCAGTGATTTTAAGGGAGGGGCAGATACGCAGTATTTT. Translating gives CASSDFKGGADTQYF. The genes are TRBV10-1 and TRBJ2-3, with 7 bases fitting TRBD2. The germline V gene has CDR1 WNHNN and CDR2 SYGVQD (reference sequence). This CDR3 has 15 amino acids. The ends lost 3 bases at V and 4 bases at J; junction bases unmatched: 7.

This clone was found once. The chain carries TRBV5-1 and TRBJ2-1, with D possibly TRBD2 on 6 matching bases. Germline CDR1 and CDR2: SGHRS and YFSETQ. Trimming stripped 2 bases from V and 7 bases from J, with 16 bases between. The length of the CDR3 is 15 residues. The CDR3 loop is CASSFPGGSKNEQFF. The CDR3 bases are TGCGCCAGCAGCTTCCCTGGGGGGTCGAAGAATGAGCAGTTCTTC.